The 10 T cell receptor beta chains below were found in one sample sequenced in a study of blood T cell repertoires in COVID-19. Libraries were prepared by immunoSEQ multiplex PCR; TCRdb keeps only in-frame clonotypes and omits some of them. The sample carries about 19,000 clones, roughly 86% recorded once. Sequencing input: peripheral blood. All receptors come from a human donor in a cohort sampled during active COVID-19. The donor label of this sample is uncertain.

This clone was detected once. This chain connects TRBV29-1 to TRBJ1-1; 8 bases agree with TRBD1. The CDR3 extends over 13 amino acids. Germline V gives CDR1 SQVTM, CDR2 ANQGSEA. Trimming cost V 3 bases and J 10 bases; bases outside gene matches: 10. The CDR3 is CSVDADREGVAFF. The CDR3 region has the DNA TGCAGCGTTGACGCGGACAGGGAAGGAGTAGCTTTCTTT.

The chain joins TRBV5-1 to TRBJ2-6; 7 positions agree with TRBD1. Germline lookup yields CDR1 SGHRS and CDR2 YFSETQ. Germline trimming cut 4 bases from V and 2 bases from J; bases unmatched to any gene: 3. CDR3 size: 15 residues. The CDR3 region is CASSVDRAGANVLTF. The CDR3, as DNA: TGCGCCAGCAGCGTCGACAGGGCTGGGGCCAACGTCCTGACTTTC.

The CDR3 is CASSLRGGVNEQFF. CDR3 DNA: TGTGCCAGCAGCTTAAGGGGAGGGGTGAATGAGCAGTTCTTC. The chain uses TRBV7-9 and TRBJ2-1; 7 bases match TRBD2. The CDR3 loop spans 14 amino acids. CDR1 is SEHNR and CDR2 is FQNEAQ in the germline V gene (reference sequence). Trimming at V came to 2 bases and at J to 7 bases, leaving 5 bases not matched to a gene.

This rearrangement joins TRBV28 to TRBJ2-5, with D unresolved. Germline V gene sequence: CDR1 MDHEN, CDR2 SYDVKM. The V end was cut by 2 bases, the J end by 2 bases, with 9 bases between. This CDR3 has 14 amino acids. The chain's CDR3 is CASSLDSPQETQYF. The CDR3 DNA reads as TGTGCCAGCAGTTTAGACTCACCGCAAGAGACCCAGTACTTC.

The genes are TRBV7-9 and TRBJ1-1; perhaps TRBD1 as D (6 bases). Germline V gene lookup returns CDR1 SEHNR and CDR2 FQNEAQ (reference sequence). This CDR3 has 16 amino acids. Deletions cut 2 bases from V and 5 bases from J, with 18 bases between. The CDR3 nucleotides read TGTGCCAGCAGCTTATTCTCCCAGGGGCTGTGGACTGAAGCTTTCTTT. Residues: CASSLFSQGLWTEAFF.

The chain couples TRBV7-2 to TRBJ1-5, with D perhaps matching TRBD1 (6 bases). Germline CDR1 reads SGHTA; CDR2 reads FQGNSA. Trimming took off 1 base at V and 3 bases at J, with 13 bases between the two ends. This CDR3 spans 16 amino acids. CDR3 in DNA: TGTGCCAGCAGCTTAGTAGGGGGGGATAACAATCAGCCCCAGCATTTT. Its translation: CASSLVGGDNNQPQHF.

The chain is built from TRBV12-3 or TRBV12-4 and TRBJ2-5, with 7 bases aligning to TRBD1. The CDR3 loop spans 13 amino acids. J was trimmed by 5 bases and V by 6 bases; bases with no gene match: 6. The CDR3: CASRPTGHETQYF. In DNA, the CDR3 is TGTGCCAGCAGACCGACAGGGCACGAGACCCAGTACTTC.

The rearrangement joins TRBV14 to TRBJ2-7, with 7 bases identical to TRBD2. The CDR3 sequence is 15 residues long. Germline V gene lookup returns CDR1 SGHDN and CDR2 FVKESK. Trimming at V came to 0 bases and at J to 3 bases, leaving 5 bases not matched to a gene. CDR3 nucleotide sequence: TGTGCCAGCAGCCAAGACCCCGGGGGGTACTACGAGCAGTACTTC. As protein: CASSQDPGGYYEQYF. Looking up the rest from reference TRBV14 and TRBJ2-7 gives the full variable domain: EAGVTQFPSHSVIEKGQTVTLRCDPISGHDNLYWYRRVMGKEIKFLLHFVKESKQDESGMPNNRFLAERTGGTYSTLKVQPAELEDSGVYFCASSQDPGGYYEQYFGPGTRLTVT.

There are a few counts of this clone. V and J are TRBV7-2 and TRBJ2-1; D might be TRBD2 (5 bases). V lost 0 bases and J lost 8, with 14 bases in between. CDR3 length equals 15 residues. CDR1 is SGHTA, CDR2 FQGNSA, per germline. CDR3 coding DNA: TGTGCCAGCAGCTTAGCTTTCGGGAATAAGTATGAGCAGTTCTTC. It is translated as CASSLAFGNKYEQFF.

The chain joins TRBV30 to TRBJ1-1; D unclear. Per the germline V gene, CDR1 is GTSNPN and CDR2 is SVGIG (reference sequence). Between the trimmed V and J ends, which lost 0 bases and 1 base, there was a span of 9 bases. This CDR3 has 14 residues. The CDR3 nucleotides read TGTGCCTGGAGTGTACCGGTTTGGAACACTGAAGCTTTCTTT. This codes for CAWSVPVWNTEAFF.